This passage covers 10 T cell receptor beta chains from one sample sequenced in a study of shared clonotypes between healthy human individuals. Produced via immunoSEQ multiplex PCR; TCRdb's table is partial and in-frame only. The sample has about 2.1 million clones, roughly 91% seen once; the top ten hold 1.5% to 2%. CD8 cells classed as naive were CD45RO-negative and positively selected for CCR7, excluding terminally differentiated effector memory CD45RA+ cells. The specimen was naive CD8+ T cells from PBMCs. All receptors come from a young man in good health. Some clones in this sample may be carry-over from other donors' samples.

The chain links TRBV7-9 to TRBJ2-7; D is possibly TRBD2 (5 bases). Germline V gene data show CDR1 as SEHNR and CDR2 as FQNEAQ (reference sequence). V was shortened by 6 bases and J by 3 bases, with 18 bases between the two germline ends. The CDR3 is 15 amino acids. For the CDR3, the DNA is TGTGCCAGCAGTCCCCCGATCGGACTCCACTACGAGCAGTACTTC. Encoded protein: CASSPPIGLHYEQYF. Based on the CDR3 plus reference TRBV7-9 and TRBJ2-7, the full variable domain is DTGVSQNPRHKITKRGQNVTFRCDPISEHNRLYWYRQTLGQGPEFLTYFQNEAQLEKSRLLSDRFSAERPKGSFSTLEIQRTEQGDSAMYLCASSPPIGLHYEQYFGPGTRLTVT.

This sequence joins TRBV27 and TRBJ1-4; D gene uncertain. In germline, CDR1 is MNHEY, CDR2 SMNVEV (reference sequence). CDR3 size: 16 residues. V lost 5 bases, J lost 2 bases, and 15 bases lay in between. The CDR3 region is CASSPGSMTTNEKLFF. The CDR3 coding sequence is TGTGCCAGCAGTCCCGGGTCAATGACGACTAATGAAAAACTGTTTTTT.

The DNA of the CDR3 is TGTGCCAGCAGTACCAACCGGGACTTATCCTACGAGCAGTACTTC. As protein: CASSTNRDLSYEQYF. This chain joins TRBV28 and TRBJ2-7; D is perhaps TRBD2 (6 bases). Germline V gene sequence: CDR1 MDHEN, CDR2 SYDVKM. CDR3 length: 15 residues. V was cut by 5 bases and J by 1 base, with 15 bases left in between.

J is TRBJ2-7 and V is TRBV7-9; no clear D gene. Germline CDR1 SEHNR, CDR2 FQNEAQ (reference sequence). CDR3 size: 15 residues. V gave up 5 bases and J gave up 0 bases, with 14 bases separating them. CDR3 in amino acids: CASSGDVLSSYEQYF. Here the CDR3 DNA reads TGTGCCAGCAGCGGTGACGTCCTATCCTCCTACGAGCAGTACTTC.

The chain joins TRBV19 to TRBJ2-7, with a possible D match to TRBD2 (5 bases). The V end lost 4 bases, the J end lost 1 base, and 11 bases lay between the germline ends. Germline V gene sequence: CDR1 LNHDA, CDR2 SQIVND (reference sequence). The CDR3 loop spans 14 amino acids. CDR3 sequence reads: CASSNGGPSYEQYF. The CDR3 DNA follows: TGTGCCAGTAGTAATGGCGGGCCGTCCTACGAGCAGTACTTC.

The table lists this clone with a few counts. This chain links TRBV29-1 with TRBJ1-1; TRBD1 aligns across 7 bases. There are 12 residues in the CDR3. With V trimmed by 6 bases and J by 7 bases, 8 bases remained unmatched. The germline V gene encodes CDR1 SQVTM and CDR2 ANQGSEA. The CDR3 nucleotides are TGCAGCGTCCAGGGGGAGAAGGTTGAAGCTTTCTTT. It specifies CSVQGEKVEAFF.

This CDR3 reads CASSLGAGGIQYF. CDR3 DNA: TGTGCCAGCAGCTTGGGGGCAGGGGGCATTCAGTACTTC. The genes are TRBV5-4 and TRBJ2-4, with 7 bases matching TRBD1. The V gene end was trimmed by 0 bases and the J gene end by 9 bases; junction bases not matched to a gene: 3. CDR1 and CDR2 from the germline V gene are SGHNT and YYREEE (reference sequence). This CDR3 spans 13 amino acids.

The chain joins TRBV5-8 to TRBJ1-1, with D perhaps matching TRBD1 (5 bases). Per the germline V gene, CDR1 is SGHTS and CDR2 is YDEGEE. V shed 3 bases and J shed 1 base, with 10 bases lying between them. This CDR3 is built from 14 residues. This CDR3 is CASSWGGENTEAFF. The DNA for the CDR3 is TGTGCCAGCAGCTGGGGAGGGGAGAACACTGAAGCTTTCTTT.

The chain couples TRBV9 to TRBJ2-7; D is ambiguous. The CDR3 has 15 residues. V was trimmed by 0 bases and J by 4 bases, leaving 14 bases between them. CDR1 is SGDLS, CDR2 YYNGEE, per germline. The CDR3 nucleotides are TGTGCCAGCAGCGTAGAAGCATACCCCGCTTACGAGCAGTACTTC. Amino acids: CASSVEAYPAYEQYF.

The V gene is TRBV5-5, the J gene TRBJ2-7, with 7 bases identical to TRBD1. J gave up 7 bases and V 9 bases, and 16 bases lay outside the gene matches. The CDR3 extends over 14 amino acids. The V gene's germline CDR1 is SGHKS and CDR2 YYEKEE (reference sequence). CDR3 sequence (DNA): TGTGCCACCCACGAGGGACAGCAATTAGTGGAGCAGTACTTC. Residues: CATHEGQQLVEQYF.